The clone carrying this T cell receptor (beta chain) has just one count. The antigen remains undetermined. This sample was taken from a study of CD8 T cells in Susac syndrome. Overall study context: The sequenced Susac syndrome patients comprised six with active disease and roughly eight in remission. Overall study findings and caveats: In total CD8+ repertoires, some 17 Susac-specific public clones were found, and in CD8+ TEMRA repertoires, a few were found.

Negative isolation was applied to CD8+ and CD4+ T cells, and FACS enrichment was applied to TEMRA cells. The RNA input was roughly 0.45 to 1 ug, and it was reverse transcribed with random hexamers. Coverage of TCR beta CDR3 amplification by immunoSEQ multiplex PCR extended to 54 Vbeta and 13 Jbeta. TCRdb re-analysed the immunoSEQ multiplex PCR reads in MiXCR, keeping a single row per CDR3 protein. This sample has tens of thousands of distinct CDR3 sequences, with approximately 96% found just once. The V and J ends lost 5 bases and 5 bases respectively, with 19 bases between them. The CDR3 contains 16 residues. Germline-derived CDR1 and CDR2 are MDHEN and SYDVKM.

This clonotype originated in a human donor with Susac syndrome. The source material was CD8+ T cells from PBMCs. The genes are TRBV28 and TRBJ2-1; D possibly corresponds to TRBD1 (7 bases). The DNA of the CDR3 is TGTGCCAGCAGTAAAAATGGACAGGAGGGTAACAATGAGCAGTTCTTC. Translating it yields CASSKNGQEGNNEQFF.